These 2 T cell receptor beta chains were all obtained from the same sample, sequenced in a study of OX40 agonist ivuxolimab in advanced cancers. Some clones are missing from TCRdb's copy, which holds only in-frame ones; the method was immunoSEQ multiplex PCR. The profile shows 70,000 to 85,000 clones, approximately 80% of them singletons. The sample here was CD4+ or CD8+ T cells sorted from blood, taken in a trial of the OX40 agonist ivuxolimab. The receptors come from an adult with an advanced solid tumor such as melanoma, head and neck, liver or kidney cancer.

J is TRBJ1-4 and V is TRBV7-9; D unresolved. This CDR3 is built from 16 residues. Trimming removed 4 bases from V and 2 bases from J, with 14 bases in between. Germline values: CDR1 SEHNR, CDR2 FQNEAQ (reference sequence). CDR3 loop: CASSSQRSSTNEKLFF. Here the CDR3 DNA reads TGTGCCAGCAGCTCCCAGAGGTCCAGCACTAATGAAAAACTGTTTTTT.

J is TRBJ1-5 and V is TRBV7-8; no clear D. The germline V and J ends were trimmed by 1 base and 4 bases, with 5 bases remaining between them. Germline V gene sequence: CDR1 SGHVS, CDR2 FQNEAQ. The CDR3 is 13 residues long. CDR3 sequence: CASSLDGNQPQHF. The CDR3 coding sequence is TGTGCCAGCAGCTTAGACGGTAATCAGCCCCAGCATTTT.